The 3 T cell receptor beta chains given below trace back to one sample, sequenced in a study of T cell changes during pregnancy in multiple sclerosis. Produced via immunoSEQ multiplex PCR; TCRdb's table is partial and in-frame only. The sample lists about 61,000 clones, around 90% seen once, with approximately 1% in the top ten. The specimen comprised peripheral blood, sampled in the first trimester of pregnancy. The receptors stem from a female donor in good health, enrolled as a control in a pregnancy study.

The genes are TRBV4-1 and TRBJ2-3; 11 nucleotides line up with TRBD2. The CDR3 has 20 residues. The V and J ends lost 0 bases and 6 bases, in that order; junction bases with no gene match: 17. Germline CDR1 reads MGHRA; CDR2 reads YSYEKL. CDR3 sequence (DNA): TGCGCCAGCAGCCAAGAGCGGCCCCTCGAACTAGCGGGGGCTCTGGATACGCAGTATTTT. It specifies CASSQERPLELAGALDTQYF.

This CDR3 reads CAISESKDRVGEKLFF. CDR3 sequence (DNA): TGTGCCATCAGTGAGTCTAAGGACAGGGTTGGCGAAAAACTGTTTTTT. The chain has TRBV10-3 and TRBJ1-4; 8 nucleotides line up with TRBD1. Trimming cost V 0 bases and J 8 bases; bases outside gene matches: 8. The CDR3 is 16 residues long. In germline, CDR1 is ENHRY, CDR2 SYGVKD.

In this sample, this clone turned up once. CDR3 sequence reads: CASSLTIDSHEQYF. The CDR3, as DNA: TGTGCCAGTAGTCTGACTATTGATAGCCACGAGCAGTACTTC. This sequence joins TRBV19 and TRBJ2-7; D perhaps matches TRBD2 (5 bases). The germline CDR1 and CDR2 sequences are LNHDA and SQIVND (reference sequence). Trimming took 5 bases from V and 5 from J, leaving 16 bases between them. The CDR3 covers 14 residues.